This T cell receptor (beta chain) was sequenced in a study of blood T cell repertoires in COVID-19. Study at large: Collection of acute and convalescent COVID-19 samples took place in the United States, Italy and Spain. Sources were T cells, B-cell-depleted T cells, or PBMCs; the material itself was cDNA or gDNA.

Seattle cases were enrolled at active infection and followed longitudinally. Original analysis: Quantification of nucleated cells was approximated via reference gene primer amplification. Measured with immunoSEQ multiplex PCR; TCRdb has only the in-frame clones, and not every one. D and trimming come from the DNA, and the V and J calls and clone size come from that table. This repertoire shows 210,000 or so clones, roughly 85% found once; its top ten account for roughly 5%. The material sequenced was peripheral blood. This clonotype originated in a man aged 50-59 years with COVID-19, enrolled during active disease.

CDR3 nucleotide sequence: TGTGCCAGCAGTTACCGCGGACAGGGGAACGGGGAGCTGTTTTTT. This gives the protein CASSYRGQGNGELFF. The chain combines TRBV6-2 or TRBV6-3 with TRBJ2-2, with 9 bases that match TRBD1. The CDR3 length is 15 residues. V was pared by 2 bases and J by 7 bases, with 5 bases of the junction left unmatched. The germline V gene has CDR1 MNHEY and CDR2 SVGEGT.